The present T cell receptor beta chain was sequenced within a study of T cells in Graves' hyperthyroidism and ophthalmopathy. Study findings and constraints: In validation, the model predicted ophthalmopathy. These predictions came a median roughly 7.1 months before onset. Among thyroid clonotypes expanded above 0.001, most also appeared in blood.

It was RNA transcripts that yielded the amplified TCR beta CDR3 regions. HTBI primers drove first-round RT-PCR of the TCR CDR3. One entry per CDR3 protein, called by TCRdb with MiXCR from the multiplex PCR reads. The sample consists of 300,000 to 400,000 distinct CDR3 sequences, roughly 15% of them appearing once. On this clonotype itself: The antigen remains undetermined.

Germline lookup yields CDR1 KGHDR and CDR2 SFDVKD. This CDR3 is 15 amino acids long. V lost 4 bases, J lost 4 bases, and 15 bases lay in between. The study based diagnoses on clinical symptoms, serum thyroxine and TRAb, thyroid ultrasound and orbital computed tomography. The chain employs TRBV24-1 and TRBJ1-2, with D possibly being TRBD1 (6 bases). The sequencing input was blood. This TCR derives from a woman in her thirties with Graves' ophthalmopathy. The CDR3 region is CATSDPITGIYGYTF. Here the CDR3 DNA reads TGTGCCACCAGTGACCCAATAACAGGGATCTATGGCTACACCTTC.